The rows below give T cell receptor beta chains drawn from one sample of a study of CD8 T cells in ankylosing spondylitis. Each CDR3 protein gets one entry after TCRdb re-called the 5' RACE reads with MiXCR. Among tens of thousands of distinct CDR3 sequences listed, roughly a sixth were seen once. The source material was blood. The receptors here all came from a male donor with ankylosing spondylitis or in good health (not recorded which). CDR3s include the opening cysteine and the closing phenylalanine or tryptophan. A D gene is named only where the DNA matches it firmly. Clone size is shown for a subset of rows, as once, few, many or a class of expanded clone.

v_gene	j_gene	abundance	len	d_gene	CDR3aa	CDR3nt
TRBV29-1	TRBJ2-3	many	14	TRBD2	CSVGRTRTSDTQYF	TGCAGCGTTGGTAGGACTAGAACATCGGATACGCAGTATTTT
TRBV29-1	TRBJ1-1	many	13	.	CSVESLVNTEAFF	TGCAGCGTTGAATCTCTAGTGAACACTGAAGCTTTCTTT
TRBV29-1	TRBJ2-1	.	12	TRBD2	CSVGASGNEQFF	TGCAGCGTTGGGGCTAGCGGCAATGAGCAGTTCTTC
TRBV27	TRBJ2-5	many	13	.	CASSPEYQETQYF	TGTGCCAGCAGTCCGGAGTACCAAGAGACCCAGTACTTC
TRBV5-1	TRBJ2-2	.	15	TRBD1	CASNVGDRATGELFF	TGCGCCAGCAACGTTGGGGACAGGGCCACCGGGGAGCTGTTTTTT
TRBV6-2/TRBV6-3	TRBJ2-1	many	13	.	CASSPTSYNEQFF	TGTGCCAGCAGCCCGACATCCTACAATGAGCAGTTCTTC
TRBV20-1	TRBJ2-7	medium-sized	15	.	CSATLRRAPIYEQYF	TGCAGTGCCACCCTCCGGAGGGCACCGATTTACGAGCAGTACTTC
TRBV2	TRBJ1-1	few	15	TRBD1	CASSDSDRSNTEAFF	TGTGCCAGCAGTGACTCGGACAGGTCGAACACTGAAGCTTTCTTT
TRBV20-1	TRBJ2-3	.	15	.	CSATSGLSSTDTQYF	TGCAGTGCTACCAGTGGACTAAGTAGCACAGATACGCAGTATTTT
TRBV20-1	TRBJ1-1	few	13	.	CSAIRWGLTEAFF	TGCAGTGCTATCCGGTGGGGGCTCACTGAAGCTTTCTTT
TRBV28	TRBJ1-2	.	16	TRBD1	CASSPGTGGASGGYTF	TGTGCCAGCAGCCCCGGGACAGGGGGCGCATCGGGTGGCTACACCTTC
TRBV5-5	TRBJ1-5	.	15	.	CASSGDMWGNQPQHF	TGTGCCAGCAGCGGGGACATGTGGGGCAATCAGCCCCAGCATTTT
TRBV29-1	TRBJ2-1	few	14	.	CSVAFGQGGNEQFF	TGCAGCGTAGCGTTCGGACAGGGAGGGAATGAGCAGTTCTTC
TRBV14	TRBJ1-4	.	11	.	CASSSNEKLFF	TGTGCCAGCAGCTCCAATGAAAAACTGTTTTTT
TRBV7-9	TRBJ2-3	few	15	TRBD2	CASSWTSGPTDTQYF	TGTGCCAGCAGCTGGACTAGCGGCCCGACAGATACGCAGTATTTT
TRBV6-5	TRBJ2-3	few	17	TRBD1	CASRKTGGEFETDTQYF	TGTGCCAGCAGAAAGACAGGGGGCGAGTTTGAAACAGATACGCAGTATTTT
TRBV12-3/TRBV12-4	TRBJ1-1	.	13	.	CAADRQEGTEAFF	TGTGCCGCGGACAGACAGGAGGGCACTGAAGCTTTCTTT
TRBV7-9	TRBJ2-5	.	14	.	CASSLLAEWETQYF	TGTGCCAGCAGCTTGTTGGCTGAATGGGAGACCCAGTACTTC
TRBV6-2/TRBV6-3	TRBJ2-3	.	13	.	CASSPDRTDTQYF	TGTGCCAGCAGTCCGGACCGGACGGATACGCAGTATTTT
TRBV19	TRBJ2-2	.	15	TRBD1	CASSPGQGATGELFF	TGTGCCAGTAGCCCGGGACAGGGGGCAACCGGGGAGCTGTTTTTT
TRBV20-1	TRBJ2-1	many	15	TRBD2	CSALGPAGASNEQFF	TGCAGTGCCCTAGGTCCAGCGGGAGCCTCCAATGAGCAGTTCTTC
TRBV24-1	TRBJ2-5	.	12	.	CATSEWGETQYF	TGTGCCACCAGTGAGTGGGGAGAGACCCAGTACTTC
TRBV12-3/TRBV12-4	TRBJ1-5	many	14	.	CASWRGVSNQPQHF	TGTGCCAGCTGGCGAGGGGTTAGCAATCAGCCCCAGCATTTT
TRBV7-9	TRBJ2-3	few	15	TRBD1	CASSNRDRSTDTQYF	TGTGCCAGCAGCAACCGGGACAGGAGCACAGATACGCAGTATTTT
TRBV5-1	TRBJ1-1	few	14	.	CASSLAGGDTEAFF	TGCGCCAGCAGCCTGGCAGGAGGGGACACTGAAGCTTTCTTT
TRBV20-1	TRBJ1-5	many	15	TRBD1	CSVPIGQDYNQPQHF	TGCAGTGTCCCCATCGGACAGGACTACAATCAGCCCCAGCATTTT
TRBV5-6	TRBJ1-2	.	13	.	CASSFGLNYGYTF	TGTGCCAGCAGCTTTGGCCTTAACTATGGCTACACCTTC
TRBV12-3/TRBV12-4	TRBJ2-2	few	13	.	CASSLVEAGELFF	TGTGCCAGCAGTTTAGTTGAGGCCGGGGAGCTGTTTTTT